A selection of T cell receptor beta chains follows, all from one sample in a study of blood T cell repertoires in COVID-19. Only in-frame clones appear in the TCRdb table, and some are missing; sequencing was by immunoSEQ multiplex PCR. The table records approximately 200,000 clones, approximately 80% of them present only once. The sample comprised peripheral blood. The receptors come from a woman in her forties or fifties with acute or convalescent COVID-19. CDR3s include the opening cysteine and the closing phenylalanine or tryptophan. The order of the fields is V gene, CDR3 protein.

TRBV18 | CASSSSGVAGQPQHF
TRBV19 | CASNAGGGQSYGYTF
TRBV6-5 | CASSYSGTVGIGEQFF
TRBV27 | CASSLTGDGNQPQHF
TRBV3-1/TRBV3-2 | CASSQDLSAGANF
TRBV28 | CASSYQGRSTDTQYF
TRBV30 | CAWSVRSGARGYTF
TRBV4-2 | CASSQDAGTWNEKLFF
TRBV14 | CASRLTGAARSYNSPLHF
TRBV2 | CASSEIGQGRQPQHF
TRBV4-3 | CASSRGTSGTTDTQYF
TRBV24-1 | CATSDPTEINEKLFF
TRBV28 | CGTSTDTQYF
TRBV6-1 | CASSEMSTAIYGYTF
TRBV5-1 | CASSLGGGNLHF
TRBV7-2 | CASRPTGGSGNTIYF
TRBV5-1 | CASSLDGGGNEQFF
TRBV24-1 | CATEGWNEQFF
TRBV4-1 | CASSLQPGQGVHEQYF
TRBV19 | CASSIRTGTLYEQYF
TRBV30 | CAWSDFSSARGYGYTF
TRBV19 | CASSYTGRSEAFF
TRBV14 | CASSQEDRVGAGYTF
TRBV4-3 | CASSQDRRDTQYF
TRBV7-2 | CASSLGGGAARSTDTQYF
TRBV7-6 | CASSLGRPDRGNEKLFF
TRBV6-5 | CASSYESDREAFF
TRBV7-8 | CASSLGQGSNQPQHF
TRBV28 | CASSPQLGPNQPQHF
TRBV27 | CASSSHRDNTEAFF
TRBV9 | CASKAGGYGTDTQYF
TRBV18 | CASSVQGNTEAFF
TRBV18 | CASSAQGGTNEKLFF
TRBV3-1/TRBV3-2 | CASSLTPGLAGRTSYNEQFF
TRBV9 | CASSVGRASSYNEQFF
TRBV7-8 | CASTYLFGGSSYEQYF
TRBV5-5 | CASSGGPGPILYEQYF
TRBV30 | CAWSPLTSGWADTQYF
TRBV4-3 | CASSQGTGANEKLFF
TRBV5-1 | CASWAGTVNSPLHF
TRBV28 | CASSLWGETNYGYTF